The clone carrying this TCR beta chain showed up many times. Its antigen remains unknown. The data derive from a study of neurological immune-mediated disorders. Germline V gene data show CDR1 as SQVTM and CDR2 as ANQGSEA. The V segment lost 7 bases and the J segment 5 bases; nucleotides outside the gene matches: 7. The CDR3 is made up of 12 amino acids. A single record per CDR3 protein comes from TCRdb applying MiXCR to the 5' RACE reads. The sample consists of 25,000 to 30,000 distinct CDR3 sequences, just over 6.5% of them appearing once. Study observations and caveats: The greatest degree of TCR clonal expansion was observed in HTLV-1-associated myelopathy, with the lowest in multiple sclerosis, below that of healthy controls.

J is TRBJ2-5 and V is TRBV29-1, with TRBD2 matching over 7 bases. The sample taken for sequencing was PBMCs. The sequence derives from a woman aged 45-59 years in good health. CDR3 region: CSAGGLVETQYF. Written as DNA, the CDR3 is TGCAGCGCAGGAGGACTAGTTGAGACCCAGTACTTC.